Listed here are 22 T cell receptor beta chains from one sample, sequenced in a study of identical twins. TCRdb reprocessed the 5' RACE reads via MiXCR and lists one record per CDR3 protein. The sample gives a few hundred thousand distinct CDR3 sequences, nearly 10% of which show up once; 2.5% to 3.5% is in the top ten. These data were likewise used in another study, on yellow fever vaccine responses in identical twins.

Sequencing was performed on PBMCs. The receptors stem from a young woman in good health.

V and J are TRBV4-2 and TRBJ1-5, with a weak D call TRBD1 (6 bases). Trimming stripped 5 bases from V and 3 bases from J, with 17 bases between. This CDR3 is built from 16 residues. Looked up from germline, CDR1 is LGHNA and CDR2 is YNFKEQ. Here the CDR3 reads CASSKGGEAYNQPQHF. CDR3 in DNA: TGTGCCAGCAGCAAAGGGGGAGAGGCGTACAATCAGCCCCAGCATTTT.

This rearrangement joins TRBV2 to TRBJ2-6; no firm D call. In germline, CDR1 is SNHLY, CDR2 FYNNEI. This CDR3 spans 18 amino acids. V lost 8 bases to trimming and J lost 0 bases, with 20 bases between them. CDR3 coding DNA: TGTGCCAGCCTGGGCCAGGCGACTGATAGCTCTGGGGCCAACGTCCTGACTTTC. It translates to CASLGQATDSSGANVLTF.

This clonotype came up many times. This rearrangement joins TRBV5-5 to TRBJ1-1; D might be TRBD1 (6 bases). The germline V gene encodes CDR1 SGHKS and CDR2 YYEKEE (reference sequence). This CDR3 is built from 15 residues. The V and J ends lost 4 bases and 4 bases respectively, with 17 bases between them. The CDR3 DNA reads TGTGCCAGCAGCCCGCGTACAGGGTGGAGCACTGAAGCTTTCTTT. This sequence encodes CASSPRTGWSTEAFF. Combining the CDR3 with reference TRBV5-5 and TRBJ1-1 gives the whole variable domain DAGVTQSPTHLIKTRGQQVTLRCSPISGHKSVSWYQQVLGQGPQFIFQYYEKEERGRGNFPDRFSARQFPNYSSELNVNALLLGDSALYLCASSPRTGWSTEAFFGQGTRLTVV.

This clonotype has a handful of counts. The J gene is TRBJ1-1, the V gene TRBV7-9; D is ambiguous. V gave up 6 bases and J gave up 3 bases, with 14 bases separating them. The CDR3 loop spans 14 amino acids. The germline gives CDR1 SEHNR, CDR2 FQNEAQ (reference sequence). CDR3 protein: CASSLPADYTEAFF. CDR3 nucleotides: TGTGCCAGCAGTCTACCGGCAGACTACACTGAAGCTTTCTTT. The complete variable domain, with remaining parts taken from reference TRBV7-9 and TRBJ1-1, reads DTGVSQNPRHKITKRGQNVTFRCDPISEHNRLYWYRQTLGQGPEFLTYFQNEAQLEKSRLLSDRFSAERPKGSFSTLEIQRTEQGDSAMYLCASSLPADYTEAFFGQGTRLTVV.

The genes are TRBV12-3 or TRBV12-4 and TRBJ2-7, with D perhaps matching TRBD2 (6 bases). V was cut by 8 bases and J by 7 bases, with 12 bases left in between. The CDR3 has 11 residues. The CDR3 reads CASSGGKEQYF. CDR3 nucleotide sequence: TGTGCCAGCTCTGGCGGGAAAGAGCAGTACTTC.

The chain carries TRBV20-1 and TRBJ1-1; D is undetermined. Between the trimmed V and J ends, which lost 1 base and 0 bases, there was a span of 9 bases. The CDR3 spans 14 residues. CDR1 is DFQATT, CDR2 SNEGSKA, per germline (reference sequence). The CDR3 region has the DNA TGCAGTGCTAGAGTTAAAGGACTGAACACTGAAGCTTTCTTT. Translation gives CSARVKGLNTEAFF.

This clonotype has a handful of counts. The CDR3 region is CATSGGREQYF. DNA for the CDR3: TGTGCCACCTCGGGAGGAAGGGAGCAGTACTTC. The chain carries TRBV15 and TRBJ2-7, with 7 bases that match TRBD2. The CDR3 is 11 amino acids. Germline values: CDR1 LNHNV, CDR2 YYDKDF (reference sequence). The V and J ends lost 8 bases and 7 bases, in that order; junction bases with no gene match: 5.

This clonotype was picked up many times. This CDR3 reads CASRSPSYNSPLHF. In DNA, the CDR3 is TGTGCCAGCAGATCCCCCTCCTATAATTCACCCCTCCACTTT. This chain joins TRBV28 and TRBJ1-6; no clear D gene. This CDR3 contains 14 residues. Germline CDR1 and CDR2: MDHEN and SYDVKM. Trimming cost V 6 bases and J 0 bases, with 6 bases left between them.

In this sample, this clonotype turned up a few times. The chain combines TRBV20-1 with TRBJ2-7; TRBD1 aligns across 8 bases. Germline-derived CDR1 and CDR2 are DFQATT and SNEGSKA (reference sequence). The ends lost 5 bases at V and 3 bases at J; junction bases unmatched: 9. The CDR3 totals 14 residues. The CDR3 spells CSAHLQGTGYEQYF. The CDR3 nucleotides are TGCAGTGCTCATTTACAGGGGACAGGCTACGAGCAGTACTTC.

The rearrangement links TRBV5-1 to TRBJ1-1; the D is unclear. This CDR3 has 14 residues. The germline V and J ends were trimmed by 2 bases and 0 bases, with 8 bases remaining between them. Per the germline V gene, CDR1 is SGHRS and CDR2 is YFSETQ. In DNA form, the CDR3 reads TGCGCCAGCAGCTTATCCAGCTTGAACACTGAAGCTTTCTTT. Translating it yields CASSLSSLNTEAFF.

This clonotype was detected many times. The chain employs TRBV5-1 and TRBJ2-6, with D possibly TRBD2 on 6 matching bases. The germline V gene has CDR1 SGHRS and CDR2 YFSETQ. Between the trimmed V and J ends, which lost 6 bases and 2 bases, there was a span of 15 bases. The CDR3 extends over 16 amino acids. The CDR3 coding sequence is TGCGCCAGCACGTCGGGGGAGGCCACTGGGGCCAACGTCCTGACTTTC. Translation: CASTSGEATGANVLTF.

This clonotype has just a few counts. The chain uses TRBV3-1 and TRBJ2-2, with D perhaps matching TRBD1 or TRBD2 (5 bases each). Trimming removed 4 bases at V and 6 bases at J, with 15 bases between. The germline V gene encodes CDR1 LGHDT and CDR2 YNNKEL (reference sequence). The CDR3 spans 15 residues. The CDR3 here is CASSLRDPVAGELFF. In nucleotides, the CDR3 is TGTGCCAGCAGCCTCCGGGACCCAGTCGCCGGGGAGCTGTTTTTT.

This chain joins TRBV7-6 and TRBJ2-2; 10 nucleotides align to TRBD2. After removal of 6 bases from V and 6 bases from J, the junction contained 10 bases not matched to a gene. The CDR3 sequence is 16 residues long. CDR1 and CDR2 from the germline V gene are SGHVS and FNYEAQ. The CDR3 nucleotides are TGTGCCAGCAGGCAGCAACTAGCGGGGACGGCCGGGGAGCTGTTTTTT. Translated, it gives CASRQQLAGTAGELFF.

The table lists this clonotype with a few counts. This rearrangement joins TRBV3-1 to TRBJ2-1, with TRBD2 matching 9 bases. The CDR3 covers 15 residues. The germline gives CDR1 LGHDT, CDR2 YNNKEL (reference sequence). Unmatched junction bases numbered 6, after V lost 4 bases and J lost 5 bases. CDR3 DNA: TGTGCCAGCAGCCTGGGGACTAGCCCAAACAATGAGCAGTTCTTC. This gives the protein CASSLGTSPNNEQFF.

A remark on this clonotype: This may be a read error, as it is one base from a much larger clone. The chain joins TRBV7-9 to TRBJ2-3; the D is unclear. Per germline, CDR1 SEHNR and CDR2 FQNEAQ (reference sequence). Deletions cut 5 bases from V and 6 bases from J, with 9 bases between. There are 12 residues in the CDR3. Here the CDR3 reads CASSQGWDTQYF. CDR3 coding DNA: TGTGCCAGCAGCCAAGGGTGGGATACGCAGTATTTT. The full variable domain, with the rest looked up from reference TRBV7-9 and TRBJ2-3, is DTGVSQNPRHKITKRGQNVTFRCDPISEHNRLYWYRQTLGQGPEFLTYFQNEAQLEKSRLLSDRFSAERPKGSFSTLEIQRTEQGDSAMYLCASSQGWDTQYFGPGTRLTVL.

This clonotype has a handful of counts. The V and J genes are TRBV20-1 and TRBJ2-7; perhaps TRBD2 as D (6 bases). CDR3 size: 12 residues. From germline, CDR1 is DFQATT and CDR2 SNEGSKA (reference sequence). V lost 3 bases and J lost 6, with 12 bases in between. CDR3 amino acids: CSASPEGFEQYF. CDR3 DNA sequence: TGCAGTGCTAGCCCGGAGGGGTTCGAGCAGTACTTC.

This clonotype was counted at least ten times. The chain's CDR3 is CAISESIDGSGANVLTF. The CDR3 DNA reads TGTGCCATCAGTGAGTCCATCGACGGCTCTGGGGCCAACGTCCTGACTTTC. The chain recombines TRBV10-3 with TRBJ2-6, with D unresolved. V was clipped by 0 bases and J by 0 bases, with 9 bases between them. CDR1 and CDR2 (germline): ENHRY, SYGVKD. The CDR3 length is 17 residues.

This clonotype occurred a few times. This chain joins TRBV5-5 and TRBJ2-1; D call uncertain. CDR1 is SGHKS and CDR2 is YYEKEE in the germline V gene (reference sequence). The CDR3 is 15 residues long. The ends were cut back, 2 bases at V and 3 bases at J, with 12 bases in the middle. The CDR3 region has the DNA TGTGCCAGCAGCTTCTTAGTTGGGTTCTACAATGAGCAGTTCTTC. Protein sequence: CASSFLVGFYNEQFF. Using reference TRBV5-5 and TRBJ2-1 for the parts outside the CDR3, the full variable domain is DAGVTQSPTHLIKTRGQQVTLRCSPISGHKSVSWYQQVLGQGPQFIFQYYEKEERGRGNFPDRFSARQFPNYSSELNVNALLLGDSALYLCASSFLVGFYNEQFFGPGTRLTVL.

This clonotype has a count of ten or more. V usage is TRBV29-1 and J usage is TRBJ2-2; D not resolved. The CDR3 is made up of 13 amino acids. Germline V lookup: CDR1 SQVTM, CDR2 ANQGSEA. Trimming took off 5 bases at V and 0 bases at J, with 7 bases between the two ends. The chain's CDR3 is CSVTMSNTGELFF. For the CDR3, the DNA is TGCAGCGTTACAATGTCGAACACCGGGGAGCTGTTTTTT.

This clonotype was counted ten times or more. The rearrangement uses TRBV12-3 or TRBV12-4 and TRBJ2-7; a possible D gene is TRBD2 (5 bases). This CDR3 contains 13 residues. The V gene lost 6 bases and the J gene lost 5 bases, with 14 bases spanning the gap. Written as DNA, the CDR3 is TGTGCCAGCAGCCCGGGGAAGACTAACGAGCAGTACTTC. Translation gives CASSPGKTNEQYF.

This chain uses TRBV20-1 with TRBJ1-5; 11 bases match TRBD1. V lost 7 bases, J lost 5 bases, and 4 bases stayed unmatched. This CDR3 is 13 amino acids long. The germline gives CDR1 DFQATT, CDR2 SNEGSKA (reference sequence). The CDR3 loop is CSVPGQGDQPQHF. CDR3 nucleotide sequence: TGCAGTGTTCCGGGACAGGGGGATCAGCCCCAGCATTTT.

In its sample, this clonotype was seen a few times. V usage is TRBV7-9 and J usage is TRBJ2-2; 10 positions match TRBD1. V dropped 5 bases and J dropped 5; count of bases not matched to a gene: 5. CDR3 length: 15 amino acids. The germline gives CDR1 SEHNR, CDR2 FQNEAQ (reference sequence). The CDR3 nucleotides are TGTGCCAGCAGCCTGGGACAGGGGTTTACCGGGGAGCTGTTTTTT. It yields the protein CASSLGQGFTGELFF.